The 32 T cell receptor beta chains given below trace back to one sample, sequenced in a study of T-cell memory formation after mild COVID-19. TCRdb independently ran MiXCR on the 5' RACE reads; one entry per CDR3 protein. This table holds 350,000 to 500,000 distinct CDR3 sequences, roughly a quarter found once. The sample comprised PBMCs or a T cell subset sorted from them (not recorded which). The origin of the receptors is an adult woman who had mild COVID-19 (a few samples of this study predate the infection). Cell type and time point are not known.

The chain couples TRBV7-3 to TRBJ1-1; D may be TRBD1 (6 bases). In germline, CDR1 is SGHTA, CDR2 FQGTGA. V was shortened by 1 base and J by 1 base, with 7 bases between the two germline ends. The CDR3 is 14 residues long. CDR3 sequence: CASSLKGENTEAFF. CDR3 sequence (DNA): TGTGCCAGCAGCTTAAAGGGGGAGAACACTGAAGCTTTCTTT.

This clonotype was seen a handful of times. J is TRBJ2-2 and V is TRBV9; 9 bases agree with TRBD1. The ends lost 2 bases at V and 9 bases at J; junction bases unmatched: 5. Germline CDR1 reads SGDLS; CDR2 reads YYNGEE. This CDR3 has 14 amino acids. CDR3 amino acids: CASSVDRGGRELFF. The CDR3 DNA is TGTGCCAGCAGCGTGGACAGGGGAGGTCGGGAGCTGTTTTTT.

V gene TRBV10-3 combines with J gene TRBJ1-6; 7 bases fit TRBD1. This CDR3 comprises 15 residues. After removal of 2 bases from V and 9 bases from J, the junction contained 7 bases not matched to a gene. Germline CDR1 and CDR2: ENHRY and SYGVKD. CDR3 nucleotides: TGTGCCATCAGTGAGATAGGACAGGTCGGTTCACCCCTCCACTTT. It is translated as CAISEIGQVGSPLHF.

The gene calls are TRBV3-1 and TRBJ2-7; 7 nucleotides line up with TRBD1. The germline gives CDR1 LGHDT, CDR2 YNNKEL (reference sequence). After removal of 3 bases from V and 4 bases from J, the junction contained 3 bases not matched to a gene. CDR3 length: 13 residues. The CDR3 loop is CASSHYRGYEQYF. CDR3 coding DNA: TGTGCCAGCAGCCACTACAGGGGTTACGAGCAGTACTTC.

The CDR3 DNA reads TGCGCCAGCAGCCGCACAGTGGCAGGGAACGAAAAACTGTTTTTT. Residues: CASSRTVAGNEKLFF. V is TRBV4-1 and J is TRBJ1-4; D is possibly TRBD1 (5 bases). The V and J ends lost 4 bases and 8 bases respectively, with 17 bases between them. CDR1 MGHRA and CDR2 YSYEKL come from the germline V gene. The CDR3 runs 15 residues.

With respect to this clonotype: Relative to the germline gene, one junction end is altered; a read error may explain this. This sequence joins TRBV20-1 and TRBJ1-1; the D gene is possibly TRBD1 (6 bases). Germline V lookup: CDR1 DFQATT, CDR2 SNEGSKA (reference sequence). This CDR3 has 12 amino acids. The DNA for the CDR3 is TGCAGTGCTCGAGACAGGAAAACTGAAGCTTTCTTT. Its protein is CSARDRKTEAFF.

This clonotype was recorded a few times. V gene TRBV5-1 combines with J gene TRBJ1-3; D unresolved. The CDR3 length is 15 residues. Trimming stripped 4 bases from V and 0 bases from J, with 11 bases between. Germline V gene data show CDR1 as SGHRS and CDR2 as YFSETQ. The CDR3 region has the DNA TGCGCCAGCAGCCGATCGGGAAGCTCTGGAAACACCATATATTTT. Encoded protein: CASSRSGSSGNTIYF.

This clonotype was seen a few times. This rearrangement joins TRBV24-1 to TRBJ2-3; D is perhaps TRBD2 (5 bases). Trimming shortened V by 5 bases and J by 2 bases, and 7 bases separated the two germline ends. The germline gives CDR1 KGHDR, CDR2 SFDVKD. The CDR3 extends over 13 amino acids. CDR3 DNA: TGTGCCACCAGTGCGAGGGCCACAGATACGCAGTATTTT. This sequence encodes CATSARATDTQYF.

This clonotype appeared once. The chain recombines TRBV4-3 with TRBJ2-1; D possibly corresponds to TRBD2 (5 bases). This CDR3 has 12 amino acids. The germline CDR1 and CDR2 sequences are LGHNA and YSLEER. V was pared by 0 bases and J by 12 bases, with 9 bases between. CDR3 sequence: CASSQDSEGQFF. The CDR3 DNA sequence: TGCGCCAGCAGCCAAGATTCCGAGGGGCAGTTCTTC.

There are a few counts of this clonotype. The chain is built from TRBV29-1 and TRBJ1-1; D gene unclear. This CDR3 has 11 amino acids. V lost 5 bases and J lost 6, with 10 bases in between. Germline assignment: CDR1 SQVTM and CDR2 ANQGSEA. DNA for the CDR3: TGCAGCGTTTCTGATTATGCTGAAGCTTTCTTT. It yields the protein CSVSDYAEAFF.

The chain uses TRBV9 and TRBJ1-1; D call uncertain. The CDR3 is made up of 19 amino acids. Germline V CDR1 and CDR2: SGDLS, YYNGEE. Trimming took off 0 bases at V and 0 bases at J, with 21 bases between the two ends. CDR3 in amino acids: CASSVGPGGAIFMNTEAFF. CDR3 bases: TGTGCCAGCAGCGTAGGTCCAGGCGGTGCCATTTTCATGAACACTGAAGCTTTCTTT. Full variable domain (rest looked up from reference TRBV9 and TRBJ1-1): DSGVTQTPKHLITATGQRVTLRCSPRSGDLSVYWYQQSLDQGLQFLIQYYNGEERAKGNILERFSAQQFPDLHSELNLSSLELGDSALYFCASSVGPGGAIFMNTEAFFGQGTRLTVV.

The table lists this clonotype with a few counts. The chain carries TRBV20-1 and TRBJ2-1, with D uncertain. The CDR3 contains 14 residues. CDR1 is DFQATT and CDR2 is SNEGSKA in the germline V gene (reference sequence). V was trimmed by 5 bases and J by 0 bases, leaving 11 bases between them. The CDR3: CSAATHISYNEQFF. The CDR3 DNA reads TGCAGTGCTGCTACCCATATCTCCTACAATGAGCAGTTCTTC.

This clonotype came up many times. CDR3 amino acids: CASSQAWGDIQYF. The DNA of the CDR3 is TGTGCCAGCAGCCAAGCGTGGGGTGACATTCAGTACTTC. The rearrangement uses TRBV3-1 and TRBJ2-4; D is undetermined. Trimming removed 1 base at V and 8 bases at J, with 9 bases between. The CDR3 extends over 13 amino acids. Germline CDR1 and CDR2: LGHDT and YNNKEL (reference sequence).

The V and J genes are TRBV5-1 and TRBJ2-3, with 10 bases lining up with TRBD2. The CDR3 sequence is 17 residues long. Trimming at V came to 0 bases and at J to 3 bases, leaving 7 bases not matched to a gene. Germline loops: CDR1 SGHRS, CDR2 YFSETQ. In DNA form, the CDR3 reads TGCGCCAGCAGCTTGGCTTTGACTAGCGGGTCAACAGATACGCAGTATTTT. Amino acid sequence: CASSLALTSGSTDTQYF.

This rearrangement joins TRBV4-3 to TRBJ2-1; 13 nucleotides match TRBD2. Germline CDR1 LGHNA, CDR2 YSLEER. The CDR3 contains 16 residues. V trimming: 3 bases; J trimming: 6 bases; junction bases outside the gene matches: 5. The CDR3 is CASSQELAGGSNEQFF. The DNA for the CDR3 is TGCGCCAGCAGCCAGGAACTAGCGGGAGGGTCCAATGAGCAGTTCTTC.

This clonotype was observed a handful of times. The chain couples TRBV7-8 to TRBJ1-2; 8 nucleotides align to TRBD1. Germline V gives CDR1 SGHVS, CDR2 FQNEAQ. The V gene end was trimmed by 1 base and the J gene end by 8 bases; junction bases not matched to a gene: 6. There are 14 residues in the CDR3. The CDR3 loop reads CASSLVAGGDGYTF. Written as DNA, the CDR3 is TGTGCCAGCAGCTTAGTCGCAGGGGGCGACGGCTACACCTTC.

This chain joins TRBV12-3 or TRBV12-4 and TRBJ2-3; D remains ambiguous. V shed 5 bases and J shed 0 bases, with 12 bases lying between them. The CDR3 totals 15 residues. The CDR3 DNA sequence: TGTGCCAGCAGTCCCCAAGGCCATAGCACAGATACGCAGTATTTT. As protein: CASSPQGHSTDTQYF.

The chain recombines TRBV4-2 with TRBJ2-7; possibly TRBD1 for D (6 bases). Germline V gene lookup returns CDR1 LGHNA and CDR2 YNFKEQ. The length of the CDR3 is 17 residues. V was cut by 0 bases and J by 6 bases, with 21 bases left in between. The CDR3 coding sequence is TGTGCCAGCAGCCAAGAGGGGGAGTCAGGGGTGGTTTTCGAGCAGTACTTC. Protein product: CASSQEGESGVVFEQYF.

The V call is TRBV2, the J call TRBJ2-1; D is perhaps TRBD2 (5 bases). V was shortened by 4 bases and J by 0 bases, with 10 bases between the two germline ends. Germline lookup yields CDR1 SNHLY and CDR2 FYNNEI. The CDR3 contains 15 residues. For the CDR3, the DNA is TGTGCCAGCAGTGCTCAGCGGCCCTCCTACAATGAGCAGTTCTTC. Translating gives CASSAQRPSYNEQFF.

The table lists this clonotype with many counts. The chain couples TRBV11-2 to TRBJ2-1; 13 bases fit TRBD2. V was pared by 4 bases and J by 4 bases, with 1 base of the junction left unmatched. Per the germline V gene, CDR1 is SGHAT and CDR2 is FQNNGV. The CDR3 totals 15 residues. As DNA, the CDR3 is TGTGCCAGCAGCTCGGGACTAGCGGGGTACAATGAGCAGTTCTTC. Protein: CASSSGLAGYNEQFF.

In its sample, this clonotype was seen a few times. The rearrangement links TRBV5-5 to TRBJ2-1; 11 nucleotides align to TRBD2. This CDR3 is 16 amino acids long. The V gene end was trimmed by 4 bases and the J gene end by 7 bases; junction bases not matched to a gene: 10. Germline V lookup: CDR1 SGHKS, CDR2 YYEKEE (reference sequence). The chain's CDR3 is CASSLPTSGNQNEQFF. Written as DNA, the CDR3 is TGTGCCAGCAGCCTACCGACTAGCGGGAATCAGAATGAGCAGTTCTTC.

A few counts support this clonotype. This chain connects TRBV24-1 to TRBJ2-1, with TRBD1 identical over 8 bases. The CDR3 extends over 13 amino acids. Germline V gene lookup returns CDR1 KGHDR and CDR2 SFDVKD. The J segment lost 8 bases and the V segment lost 7 bases, leaving 6 bases of the junction unmatched. The CDR3 DNA follows: TGTGCCACCAGGGACAGGGTATCAGATGAGCAGTTCTTC. Translating gives CATRDRVSDEQFF.

A remark on this clonotype: This may be a read error: a much more frequent sequence differs by one nucleotide. V gene TRBV7-2 combines with J gene TRBJ2-7, with D possibly being TRBD1 (5 bases). Germline CDR1 SGHTA, CDR2 FQGNSA. Trimming shortened V by 3 bases and J by 7 bases, and 10 bases separated the two germline ends. There are 12 residues in the CDR3. The CDR3 sequence: CASSLTVVEQYF. The CDR3 DNA reads as TGTGCCAGCAGCTTGACAGTGGTTGAGCAGTACTTC. The full variable domain, with the rest looked up from reference TRBV7-2 and TRBJ2-7, is GAGVSQSPSNKVTEKGKDVELRCDPISGHTALYWYRQSLGQGLEFLIYFQGNSAPDKSGLPSDRFSAERTGGSVSTLTIQRTQQEDSAVYLCASSLTVVEQYFGPGTRLTVT.

This clonotype has a handful of counts. The rearrangement uses TRBV4-2 and TRBJ2-2; 8 bases fit TRBD2. Germline CDR1 and CDR2: LGHNA and YNFKEQ. This CDR3 region has 17 residues. Losses at the gene ends were 3 bases for V and 3 bases for J; bases not matched to a gene: 9. The chain's CDR3 is CASSHPLAGIDTGELFF. Written as DNA, the CDR3 is TGTGCCAGCAGCCATCCTTTAGCGGGAATCGACACCGGGGAGCTGTTTTTT.

This clonotype has just a few counts. The V gene is TRBV4-3, the J gene TRBJ1-1, with 9 positions matching TRBD1. The V gene end was trimmed by 4 bases and the J gene end by 8 bases; junction bases not matched to a gene: 5. CDR1 LGHNA and CDR2 YSLEER come from the germline V gene. The CDR3 covers 13 residues. CDR3 protein: CASSRTGTGEAFF. The CDR3 nucleotides read TGCGCCAGCAGCCGCACCGGGACAGGGGAAGCTTTCTTT.

The chain combines TRBV12-3 or TRBV12-4 with TRBJ1-5; D might be TRBD1 (5 bases). The CDR3 consists of 12 residues. The germline V and J ends were trimmed by 7 bases and 6 bases, with 10 bases remaining between them. The DNA of the CDR3 is TGTGCCAGCAAGCCGGGGGGTCAGCCCCAGCATTTT. Its translation: CASKPGGQPQHF.

This chain uses TRBV13 with TRBJ2-7; 9 nucleotides agree with TRBD2. Trimming removed 5 bases from V and 3 bases from J; junction bases left unmatched: 14. Germline assignment: CDR1 PRHDT and CDR2 FYEKMQ (reference sequence). The CDR3 covers 17 residues. The CDR3, as DNA: TGTGCCAGCAGCCCCCCCATTATTAGCGGGAGCCACTACGAGCAGTACTTC. Amino acids: CASSPPIISGSHYEQYF. Full variable domain (remainder filled in from reference TRBV13 and TRBJ2-7): AAGVIQSPRHLIKEKRETATLKCYPIPRHDTVYWYQQGPGQDPQFLISFYEKMQSDKGSIPDRFSAQQFSDYHSELNMSSLELGDSALYFCASSPPIISGSHYEQYFGPGTRLTVT.

This clonotype has a handful of counts. The chain links TRBV12-3 or TRBV12-4 to TRBJ2-7; D might be TRBD2 (5 bases). The CDR3 has 14 residues. Trimming took off 5 bases at V and 6 bases at J, with 17 bases between the two ends. CDR3 amino acids: CASSQPDSPPEQYF. CDR3 in DNA: TGTGCCAGCAGTCAACCGGACTCTCCCCCCGAGCAGTACTTC.

This chain links TRBV5-1 with TRBJ2-2; TRBD1 matches 9 bases. This CDR3 has 16 residues. From germline, CDR1 is SGHRS and CDR2 YFSETQ. Trimming at V came to 0 bases and at J to 6 bases, leaving 6 bases not matched to a gene. The CDR3 coding sequence is TGCGCCAGCAGCTTGGCCGTGGACAGGGGAGCCGGGGAGCTGTTTTTT. It codes for CASSLAVDRGAGELFF.

This clonotype was picked up a small number of times. This chain joins TRBV24-1 and TRBJ2-1, with 11 bases fitting TRBD1. V was pared by 5 bases and J by 7 bases, with 12 bases of the junction left unmatched. Germline lookup yields CDR1 KGHDR and CDR2 SFDVKD. CDR3 length: 17 amino acids. The CDR3 DNA follows: TGTGCCACCAGTGGGGGAACCGGGACAGGGGGAGTTAATGAGCAGTTCTTC. It translates to CATSGGTGTGGVNEQFF.

This chain joins TRBV2 and TRBJ2-3, with D possibly being TRBD2 (5 bases). The CDR3 extends over 17 amino acids. The ends were cut back, 1 base at V and 5 bases at J, with 19 bases in the middle. Per germline, CDR1 SNHLY and CDR2 FYNNEI. CDR3 loop: CASSEGLANRLIDTQYF. Written as DNA, the CDR3 is TGTGCCAGCAGTGAAGGATTGGCGAACAGACTAATAGATACGCAGTATTTT.

In this sample, this clonotype turned up a few times. V is TRBV7-6 and J is TRBJ2-2, with 7 bases that match TRBD1. J lost 0 bases, V lost 6 bases, and 4 bases had no gene match. Germline V CDR1 and CDR2: SGHVS, FNYEAQ. The CDR3 has 15 residues. Here the CDR3 reads CASSHRGPNTGELFF. The CDR3 region has the DNA TGTGCCAGCAGTCATAGGGGGCCGAACACCGGGGAGCTGTTTTTT.